This paragraph reports one T cell receptor beta chain. Trimming at V came to 2 bases and at J to 0 bases, leaving 1 base not matched to a gene. Germline CDR1 SGHTA, CDR2 FQGTGA. The CDR3 covers 16 residues. Only in-frame clones appear in the TCRdb table, and some are missing; sequencing was by immunoSEQ multiplex PCR. The sample lists just over 250,000 clones, 91% occurring once. The data stem from a study of blood T cell repertoires in COVID-19. The sample taken for sequencing was peripheral blood. The V call is TRBV7-3, the J call TRBJ2-1; 10 bases match TRBD2. This TCR was sampled from a person aged 18 to 29 with COVID-19, enrolled during active disease. The CDR3 region has the DNA TGTGCCAGCAGCTTAGCTAGCGGGAGCTCCTACAATGAGCAGTTCTTC. This encodes CASSLASGSSYNEQFF.